This T cell receptor beta chain was observed in a study of cytomegalovirus exposure and HLA in healthy donors. General study findings and limits: Earlier results showed most TCR beta V segments being productive about 87% or about 30% of the time. A highly shared variant cluster was judged a likely technical artifact.

A note on this clone: The antigen remains undetermined.

The PCR used 60 Vbeta and 13 Jbeta primers. Clones were sequenced by immunoSEQ multiplex PCR, and TCRdb holds only the in-frame ones, with some missing. The table includes about 160,000 clones, roughly 76% detected once. The origin of this receptor is a woman between 50 and 59 years old in good health and CMV-seronegative. The sample comprised PBMCs.

The CDR3 DNA is TGTGCCAGCGTTCAGGGAGGTGGCAATCAGCCCCAGCATTTT. Protein: CASVQGGGNQPQHF. V is TRBV7-2 and J is TRBJ1-5; the D gene is possibly TRBD1 (5 bases). Between the trimmed V and J ends, which lost 8 bases and 2 bases, there was a span of 13 bases. This CDR3 has 14 amino acids. Germline V CDR1 and CDR2: SGHTA, FQGNSA.